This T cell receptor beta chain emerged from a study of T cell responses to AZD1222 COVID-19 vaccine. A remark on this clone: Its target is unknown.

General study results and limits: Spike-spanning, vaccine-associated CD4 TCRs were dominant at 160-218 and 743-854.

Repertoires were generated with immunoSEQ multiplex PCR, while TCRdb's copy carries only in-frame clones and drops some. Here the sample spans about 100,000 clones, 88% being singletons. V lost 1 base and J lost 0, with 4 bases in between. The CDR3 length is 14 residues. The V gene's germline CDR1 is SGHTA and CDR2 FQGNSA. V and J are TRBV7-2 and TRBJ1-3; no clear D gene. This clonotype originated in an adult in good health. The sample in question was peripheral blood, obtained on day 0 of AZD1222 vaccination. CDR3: CASSLGISGNTIYF. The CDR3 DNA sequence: TGTGCCAGCAGCTTAGGAATCTCTGGAAACACCATATATTTT.